Listed below are T cell receptor beta chains from one sample, sequenced in a study of T cell responses to AZD1222 COVID-19 vaccine. Sequencing used immunoSEQ multiplex PCR; TCRdb keeps in-frame clones, though not all of them. The sample holds approximately 150,000 clones, 92% seen once. The sample in question was peripheral blood, obtained 28 days after the second AZD1222 dose. The receptors shown here come from an adult who received the AZD1222 COVID-19 vaccine. Each CDR3 is given with its conserved first and last residue.

V gene: TRBV28
CDR3 length: 16
CDR3 protein: CASSPDPGGSNQPQHF

V gene: TRBV30
CDR3 length: 11
CDR3 protein: CAWSSSYEQYF

V gene: TRBV5-1
CDR3 length: 12
CDR3 protein: CASSPGTDTQYF

V gene: TRBV30
CDR3 length: 13
CDR3 protein: CAWEGQGNQPQHF

V gene: TRBV24-1
CDR3 length: 13
CDR3 protein: CATSAGQPNEQFF

V gene: TRBV5-4
CDR3 length: 15
CDR3 protein: CASSLRLTSGKEQFF

V gene: TRBV28
CDR3 length: 15
CDR3 protein: CASIPGQGISSPLHF

V gene: TRBV20-1
CDR3 length: 11
CDR3 protein: CSPNGGHGYTF

V gene: TRBV4-2
CDR3 length: 14
CDR3 protein: CASSPGTNYETQYF

V gene: TRBV27
CDR3 length: 15
CDR3 protein: CASRLGTADGNTIYF

V gene: TRBV29-1
CDR3 length: 16
CDR3 protein: CSVEGGVAEIYNEQFF

V gene: TRBV19
CDR3 length: 20
CDR3 protein: CASSILLLGTGKKNHYGYTF

V gene: TRBV6-5
CDR3 length: 13
CDR3 protein: CAIRGAFNTEAFF

V gene: TRBV30
CDR3 length: 14
CDR3 protein: CAFTTGARYYGYTF

V gene: TRBV4-1
CDR3 length: 15
CDR3 protein: CASSPAPAGSYGYTF

V gene: TRBV7-2
CDR3 length: 11
CDR3 protein: CASSLRSEQFF

V gene: TRBV6-5
CDR3 length: 14
CDR3 protein: CASGRGGGQETQYF

V gene: TRBV4-2
CDR3 length: 15
CDR3 protein: CASSARMALNTEAFF

V gene: TRBV28
CDR3 length: 13
CDR3 protein: CASTAMNNSPLHF

V gene: TRBV29-1
CDR3 length: 12
CDR3 protein: CSVEPTGGGYTF

V gene: TRBV4-1
CDR3 length: 13
CDR3 protein: CASSFGQDTEAFF

V gene: TRBV5-1
CDR3 length: 18
CDR3 protein: CASSSTPSGRGFTDTQYF

V gene: TRBV7-6
CDR3 length: 14
CDR3 protein: CASSLERDSYEQYF

V gene: TRBV19
CDR3 length: 16
CDR3 protein: CASRDMDRGLNTEAFF

V gene: TRBV10-3
CDR3 length: 15
CDR3 protein: CAISENRESQETQYF

V gene: TRBV18
CDR3 length: 16
CDR3 protein: CASSPPAGGLGNEQFF

V gene: TRBV5-6
CDR3 length: 18
CDR3 protein: CASSFYMAREWWQETQYF

V gene: TRBV28
CDR3 length: 13
CDR3 protein: CASNQPANYGYTF

V gene: TRBV7-9
CDR3 length: 17
CDR3 protein: CASSPNRVDRLTDTQYF

V gene: TRBV5-8
CDR3 length: 12
CDR3 protein: CASSLIYQPQHF

V gene: TRBV5-4
CDR3 length: 13
CDR3 protein: CASSLRDRTEAFF

V gene: TRBV6-2/TRBV6-3
CDR3 length: 12
CDR3 protein: CASSQGYTEAFF

V gene: TRBV4-3
CDR3 length: 17
CDR3 protein: CASSQVGREGVSYGYTF